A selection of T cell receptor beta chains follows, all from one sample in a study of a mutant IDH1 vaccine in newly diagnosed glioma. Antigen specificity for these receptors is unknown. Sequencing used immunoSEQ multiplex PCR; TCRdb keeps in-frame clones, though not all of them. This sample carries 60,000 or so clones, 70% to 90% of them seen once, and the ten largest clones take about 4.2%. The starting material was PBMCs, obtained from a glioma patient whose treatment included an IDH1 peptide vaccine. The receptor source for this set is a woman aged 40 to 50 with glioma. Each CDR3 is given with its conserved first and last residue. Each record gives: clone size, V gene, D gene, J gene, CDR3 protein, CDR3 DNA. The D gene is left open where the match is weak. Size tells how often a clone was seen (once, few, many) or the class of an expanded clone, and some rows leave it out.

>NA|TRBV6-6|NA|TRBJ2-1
CASSYGQGSSYNEQFF
TGTGCCAGCAGTTACGGTCAGGGATCCTCCTACAATGAGCAGTTCTTC
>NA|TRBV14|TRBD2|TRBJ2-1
CASSNGRWQFF
TGTGCCAGCAGCAACGGGAGGTGGCAGTTCTTC
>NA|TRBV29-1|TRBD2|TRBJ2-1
CSVRTSSYNEQFF
TGCAGCGTCCGGACTAGCTCCTACAATGAGCAGTTCTTC
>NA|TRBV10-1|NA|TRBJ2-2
CASGGDTNTGELFF
TGCGCCAGCGGGGGGGACACGAACACCGGGGAGCTGTTTTTT
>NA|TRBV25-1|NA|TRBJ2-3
CASVGGLTGTTDTQYF
TGTGCCAGCGTCGGAGGGTTAACAGGGACTACAGATACGCAGTATTTT
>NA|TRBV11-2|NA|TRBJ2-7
CASSFLSYEQYF
TGTGCCAGCAGCTTCCTCTCCTACGAGCAGTACTTC
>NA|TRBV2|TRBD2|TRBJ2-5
CASNPLAGGGTQYF
TGTGCCAGCAACCCACTAGCGGGAGGGGGGACCCAGTACTTC
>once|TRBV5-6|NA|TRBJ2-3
CASSLGPTNTDTQYF
TGTGCCAGCAGCTTGGGACCGACAAACACAGATACGCAGTATTTT
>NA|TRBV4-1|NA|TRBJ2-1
CASSLRAQGNYNEQFF
TGCGCCAGCAGCCTGAGGGCTCAGGGAAACTACAATGAGCAGTTCTTC
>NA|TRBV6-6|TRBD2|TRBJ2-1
CASSGGLADRYNEQFF
TGTGCCAGCAGCGGGGGACTAGCGGACCGCTACAATGAGCAGTTCTTC
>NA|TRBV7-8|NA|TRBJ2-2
CASSSRGGRGITGELFF
TGTGCCAGCAGCTCCCGGGGAGGCAGGGGAATCACCGGGGAGCTGTTTTTT
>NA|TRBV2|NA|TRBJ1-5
CASSESPTGRGRQPQHF
TGTGCCAGCAGTGAATCCCCTACAGGGAGAGGACGACAGCCCCAGCATTTT
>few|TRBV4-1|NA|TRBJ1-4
CASSQDRDKEKLFF
TGCGCCAGCAGCCAAGATCGGGACAAAGAAAAACTGTTTTTT
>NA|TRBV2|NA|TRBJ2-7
CATGRGLSYEQYF
TGTGCCACGGGACGGGGACTCTCCTACGAGCAGTACTTC
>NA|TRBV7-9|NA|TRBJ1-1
CATRLGTEAFF
TGTGCCACCCGCCTGGGTACTGAAGCTTTCTTT
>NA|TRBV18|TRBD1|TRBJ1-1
CASSRTGASSRNTEAFF
TGTGCCAGCTCACGGACAGGGGCCTCGTCTCGGAACACTGAAGCTTTCTTT
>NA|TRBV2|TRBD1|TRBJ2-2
CASSVTGERNTGELFF
TGTGCCAGCAGTGTGACAGGGGAGAGGAACACCGGGGAGCTGTTTTTT
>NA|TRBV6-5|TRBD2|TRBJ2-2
CASSIRTSGGARLFF
TGTGCCAGCAGCATAAGGACTAGCGGGGGGGCTAGGCTGTTTTTT
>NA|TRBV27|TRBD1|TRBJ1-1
CASRDQGVTEAFF
TGTGCCAGCAGGGATCAGGGGGTGACTGAAGCTTTCTTT
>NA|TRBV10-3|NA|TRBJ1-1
CAISESVHRDMNTEAFF
TGTGCCATCAGTGAGTCGGTCCACAGGGACATGAACACTGAAGCTTTCTTT
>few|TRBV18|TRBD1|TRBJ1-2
CASSPSGTGGSGGYTF
TGTGCCAGCTCACCGTCCGGGACAGGGGGATCTGGCGGCTACACCTTC
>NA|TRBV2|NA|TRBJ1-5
CASSGEGNQPQHF
TGTGCCAGCAGTGGAGAGGGCAATCAGCCCCAGCATTTT
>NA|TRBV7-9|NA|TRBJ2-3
CASSLDGADTQYF
TGTGCCAGCAGCTTAGACGGCGCAGATACGCAGTATTTT
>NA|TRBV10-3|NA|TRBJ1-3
CAIRGPSGNTIYF
TGTGCCATCAGAGGCCCCTCTGGAAACACCATATATTTT
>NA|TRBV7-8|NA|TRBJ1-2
CASSPSALYGYTF
TGTGCCAGCAGCCCCTCGGCCCTCTATGGCTACACCTTC
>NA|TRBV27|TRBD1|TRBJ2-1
CASSASDWDRGPFF
TGTGCCAGCAGTGCATCCGATTGGGACAGGGGCCCGTTCTTC
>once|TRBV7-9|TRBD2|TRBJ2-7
CASSLRGLASYEQYF
TGTGCCAGCAGCTTACGAGGACTAGCTTCCTACGAGCAGTACTTC
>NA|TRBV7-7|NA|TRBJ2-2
CASSPYRSPNTGELFF
TGTGCTAGCAGCCCGTACAGGTCGCCGAACACCGGGGAGCTGTTTTTT
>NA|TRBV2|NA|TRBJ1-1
CASRELTEAFF
TGTGCCAGCAGGGAACTCACTGAAGCTTTCTTT
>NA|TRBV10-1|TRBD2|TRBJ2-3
CASSESLAGGGFSTDTQYF
TGCGCCAGCAGTGAGTCGCTAGCGGGAGGTGGTTTTTCCACAGATACGCAGTATTTT
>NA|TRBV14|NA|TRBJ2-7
CASSQGGWEQYF
TGTGCCAGCAGCCAAGGAGGGTGGGAGCAGTACTTC
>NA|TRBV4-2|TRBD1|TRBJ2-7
CASSFGTGNYEQYF
TGTGCCAGCAGCTTCGGGACAGGGAACTACGAGCAGTACTTC
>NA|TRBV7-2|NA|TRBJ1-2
CASSLNAGGGYTF
TGTGCCAGCAGCTTAAACGCGGGGGGAGGCTACACCTTC
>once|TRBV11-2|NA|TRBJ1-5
CASSLDLGVASQHF
TGTGCCAGCAGTTTAGACTTGGGAGTGGCTAGTCAGCATTTT
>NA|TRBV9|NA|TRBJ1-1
CASSGGGNSNTEAFF
TGTGCCAGCAGCGGGGGGGGTAACTCGAACACTGAAGCTTTCTTT
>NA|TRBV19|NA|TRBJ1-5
CASSRSLGGNQPQHF
TGTGCCAGTAGTAGAAGTCTCGGAGGCAATCAGCCCCAGCATTTT
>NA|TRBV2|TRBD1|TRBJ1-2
CASSRPGTGINVYGYTF
TGTGCCAGCAGTCGTCCCGGGACAGGGATTAACGTTTATGGCTACACCTTC
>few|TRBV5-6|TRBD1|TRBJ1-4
CASSWDRGLEKLFF
TGTGCCAGCAGCTGGGACAGGGGGCTTGAAAAACTGTTTTTT
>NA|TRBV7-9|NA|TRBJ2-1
CASSSGPVGYNEQFF
TGTGCCAGCAGCTCCGGACCAGTGGGTTACAATGAGCAGTTCTTC
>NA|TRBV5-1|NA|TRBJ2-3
CASSLAPGADTQYF
TGCGCCAGCAGCTTGGCCCCGGGAGCAGATACGCAGTATTTT
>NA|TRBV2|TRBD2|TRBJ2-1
CASMKLGGNEQFF
TGTGCCAGCATGAAGTTGGGGGGGAATGAGCAGTTCTTC
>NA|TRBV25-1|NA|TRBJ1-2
CASRDDDYGYTF
TGTGCCAGCAGGGACGATGACTATGGCTACACCTTC
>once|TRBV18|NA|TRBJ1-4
CASSPQRARANEKLFF
TGTGCCAGCTCACCTCAAAGAGCGAGAGCTAATGAAAAACTGTTTTTT
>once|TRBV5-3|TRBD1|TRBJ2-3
CTDRLSTDTQYF
TGTACGGACAGGCTGAGCACAGATACGCAGTATTTT
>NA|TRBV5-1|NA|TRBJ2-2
CASSFEAGDTGELFF
TGCGCCAGCAGCTTTGAGGCAGGGGACACCGGGGAGCTGTTTTTT
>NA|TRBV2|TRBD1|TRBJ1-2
CASTRDRGPYGYTF
TGTGCCAGTACTAGGGACAGGGGGCCCTATGGCTACACCTTC